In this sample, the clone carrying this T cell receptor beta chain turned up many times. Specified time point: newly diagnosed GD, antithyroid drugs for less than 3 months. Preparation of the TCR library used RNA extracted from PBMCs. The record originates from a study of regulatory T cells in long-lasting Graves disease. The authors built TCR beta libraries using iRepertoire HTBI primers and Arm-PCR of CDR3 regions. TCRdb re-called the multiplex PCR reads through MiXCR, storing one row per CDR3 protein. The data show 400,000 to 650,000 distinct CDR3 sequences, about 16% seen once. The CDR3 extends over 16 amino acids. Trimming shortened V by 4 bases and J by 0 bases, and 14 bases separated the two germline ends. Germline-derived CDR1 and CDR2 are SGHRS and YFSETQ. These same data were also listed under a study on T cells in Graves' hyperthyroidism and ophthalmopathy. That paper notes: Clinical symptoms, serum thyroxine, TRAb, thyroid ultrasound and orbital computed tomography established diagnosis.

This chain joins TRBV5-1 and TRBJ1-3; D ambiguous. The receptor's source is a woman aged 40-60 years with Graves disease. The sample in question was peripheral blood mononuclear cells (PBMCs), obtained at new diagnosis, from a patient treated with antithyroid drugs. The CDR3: CASSQDGWRSGNTIYF. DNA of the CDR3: TGCGCCAGCAGCCAGGACGGCTGGCGCTCTGGAAACACCATATATTTT.